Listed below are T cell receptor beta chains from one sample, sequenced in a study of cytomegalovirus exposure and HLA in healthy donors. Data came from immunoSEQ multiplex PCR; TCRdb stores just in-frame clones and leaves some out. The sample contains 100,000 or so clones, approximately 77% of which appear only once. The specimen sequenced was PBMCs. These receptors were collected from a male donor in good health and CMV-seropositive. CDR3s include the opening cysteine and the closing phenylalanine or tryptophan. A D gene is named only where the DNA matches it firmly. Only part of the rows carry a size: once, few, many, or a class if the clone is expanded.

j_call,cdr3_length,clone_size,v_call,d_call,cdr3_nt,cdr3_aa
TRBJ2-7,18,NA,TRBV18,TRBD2,TGTGCCAGCTCACCAGCAGTCGGTAGCGGGAGTTCCGGATACGAGCAGTACTTC,CASSPAVGSGSSGYEQYF
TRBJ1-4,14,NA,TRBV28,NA,TGTGCCAGCAGCTCCGAGGCCCCCAATGAAAAACTGTTTTTT,CASSSEAPNEKLFF
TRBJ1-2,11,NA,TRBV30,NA,TGTGCCTGGAGTGTTGGGGCTGGCTACACCTTC,CAWSVGAGYTF
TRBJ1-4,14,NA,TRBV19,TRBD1,TGTGCCAGTAGGGTGGGGACAGCTAATGAAAAACTGTTTTTT,CASRVGTANEKLFF
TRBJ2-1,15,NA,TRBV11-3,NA,TGTGCCAGCAGCCCCGAGTTTAGCTCCTACAATGAGCAGTTCTTC,CASSPEFSSYNEQFF
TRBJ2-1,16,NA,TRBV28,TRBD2,TGTGCCAGCAGTTTCGGCGGACTAGTTACCTACAATGAGCAGTTCTTC,CASSFGGLVTYNEQFF
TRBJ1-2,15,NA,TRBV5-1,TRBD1,TGCGCCAGCAGCTGGGGGGACAGACCGAACTATGGCTACACCTTC,CASSWGDRPNYGYTF
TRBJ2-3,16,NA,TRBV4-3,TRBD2,TGCGCCAGCAGCCAAGAAGGAGGGACTAGTCCAGATACGCAGTATTTT,CASSQEGGTSPDTQYF
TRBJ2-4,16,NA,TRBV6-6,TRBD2,TGTGCCAGCAGAAGACTAGCCGGAGCCTCCAAAAACATTCAGTACTTC,CASRRLAGASKNIQYF
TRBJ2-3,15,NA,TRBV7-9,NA,TGTGCCAGCAGCTTAGGATCAGGCCTCACAGATACGCAGTATTTT,CASSLGSGLTDTQYF
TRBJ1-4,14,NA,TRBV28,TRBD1,TGTGCCAGCAGTTCCCTTAGACAGGGGCGAAAACTGTTTTTT,CASSSLRQGRKLFF
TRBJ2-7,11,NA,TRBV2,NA,TGTGCCAGCAGGCAACACTACGAGCAGTACTTC,CASRQHYEQYF
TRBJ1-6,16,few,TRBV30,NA,TGTGCCTGGAGTGTAGGGGTGAGCATCTGGAATTCACCCCTCCACTTT,CAWSVGVSIWNSPLHF
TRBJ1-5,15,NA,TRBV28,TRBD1,TGTGCCAGCAGCTTCAACAGGGGTAGCGGTCAGCCCCAGCATTTT,CASSFNRGSGQPQHF
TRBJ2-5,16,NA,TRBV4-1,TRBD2,TGCGCCAGCAGCCAGAGACTAGCGGGGGGGCAAGAGACCCAGTACTTC,CASSQRLAGGQETQYF
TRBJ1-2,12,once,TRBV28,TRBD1,TGTGCCAGCAGTACAGGGGGTTATGGCTACACCTTC,CASSTGGYGYTF
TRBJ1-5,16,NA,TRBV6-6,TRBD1,TGTGCCAGCAGTCCCGGACAGGGGGCAAAAAATCAGCCCCAGCATTTT,CASSPGQGAKNQPQHF
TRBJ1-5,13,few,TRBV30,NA,TGTGCCTGGAGTAGTGGGGAGTCTCAGCCCCAGCATTTT,CAWSSGESQPQHF
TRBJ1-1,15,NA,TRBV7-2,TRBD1,TGTGCCAGCAGCTTAGTAAAGGGGGCGTACACTGAAGCTTTCTTT,CASSLVKGAYTEAFF
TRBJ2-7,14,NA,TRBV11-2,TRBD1,TGTGCCAGCAGTCAACAGGGGGCCCTGGGCGAGCAGTACTTC,CASSQQGALGEQYF
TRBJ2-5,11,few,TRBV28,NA,TGTGCCAGCAGTCCCAACAGGCATCGGTACTTC,CASSPNRHRYF
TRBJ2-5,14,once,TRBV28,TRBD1,TGTGCCAGCAGTTTTCAGACAGGGCAAGAGACCCAGTACTTC,CASSFQTGQETQYF
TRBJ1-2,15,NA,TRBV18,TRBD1,TGTGCCAGCTCACCCGGACAGGGGGCTTCCTATGGCTACACCTTC,CASSPGQGASYGYTF
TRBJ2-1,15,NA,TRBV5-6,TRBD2,TGTGCCAGCAGCTTGGGGCTAGCGGGGGCCAGTGAGCAGTTCTTC,CASSLGLAGASEQFF
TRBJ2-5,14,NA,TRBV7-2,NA,TGTGCCAGCAGCCCGACCAGGGGATCGGAGACCCAGTACTTC,CASSPTRGSETQYF
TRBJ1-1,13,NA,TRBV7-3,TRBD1,TGTGCCAGCAGTACGACAGGGGGAACTGAAGCTTTCTTT,CASSTTGGTEAFF
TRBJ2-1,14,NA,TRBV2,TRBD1,TGTGCCAGCCACGGTCCCACAGGGGTGAATGAGCAGTTCTTC,CASHGPTGVNEQFF
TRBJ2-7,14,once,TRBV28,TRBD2,TGTGCCATAGTAGCGGGAGGGAGCTCCTACGAGCAGTACTTC,CAIVAGGSSYEQYF
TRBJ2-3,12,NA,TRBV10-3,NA,TGTGCCATCAGCGAGAGCGCAGATACGCAGTATTTT,CAISESADTQYF
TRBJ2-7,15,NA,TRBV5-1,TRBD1,TGCGCCAGCAGCTTGGGCCCCCAGGGGGCCCACGAGCAGTACTTC,CASSLGPQGAHEQYF
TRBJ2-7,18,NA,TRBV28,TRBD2,TGTGCCAGCAGTTTTCCGGCTAGCGGGAGAGTCGCGGCCCACGAGCAGTACTTC,CASSFPASGRVAAHEQYF
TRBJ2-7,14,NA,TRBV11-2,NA,TGTGCCAGCACCCCTGGGGGGAGCCTCTACGAGCAGTACTTC,CASTPGGSLYEQYF
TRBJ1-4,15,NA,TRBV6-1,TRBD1,TGTGCCAGCGGGAAAAGACAGGGAACTAATGAAAAACTGTTTTTT,CASGKRQGTNEKLFF
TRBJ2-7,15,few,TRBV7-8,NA,TGTGCCAGCAGCTTAGTACGGGAGAAAGTCCACGAGCAGTACTTC,CASSLVREKVHEQYF
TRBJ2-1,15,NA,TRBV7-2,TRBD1,TGTGCCAGCAGCTACGCCGGGACAGAGGGCTATGAGCAGTTCTTC,CASSYAGTEGYEQFF